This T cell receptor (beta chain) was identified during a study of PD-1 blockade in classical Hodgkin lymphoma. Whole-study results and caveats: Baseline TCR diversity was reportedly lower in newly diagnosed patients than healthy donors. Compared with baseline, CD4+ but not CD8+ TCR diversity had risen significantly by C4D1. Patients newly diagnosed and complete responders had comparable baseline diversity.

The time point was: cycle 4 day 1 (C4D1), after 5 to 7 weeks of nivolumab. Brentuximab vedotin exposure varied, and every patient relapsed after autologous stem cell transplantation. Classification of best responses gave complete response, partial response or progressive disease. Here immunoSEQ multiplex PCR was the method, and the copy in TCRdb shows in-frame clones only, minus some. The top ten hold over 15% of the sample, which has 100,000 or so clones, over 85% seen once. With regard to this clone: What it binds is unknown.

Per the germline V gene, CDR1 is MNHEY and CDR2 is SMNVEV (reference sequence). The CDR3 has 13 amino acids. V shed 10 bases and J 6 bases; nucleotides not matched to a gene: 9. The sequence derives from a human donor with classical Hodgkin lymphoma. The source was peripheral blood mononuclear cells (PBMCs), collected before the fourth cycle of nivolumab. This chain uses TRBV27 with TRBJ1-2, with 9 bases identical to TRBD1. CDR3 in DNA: TGTGCCACCAGGATCCGGGACAGGGATGGCTACACCTTC. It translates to CATRIRDRDGYTF.